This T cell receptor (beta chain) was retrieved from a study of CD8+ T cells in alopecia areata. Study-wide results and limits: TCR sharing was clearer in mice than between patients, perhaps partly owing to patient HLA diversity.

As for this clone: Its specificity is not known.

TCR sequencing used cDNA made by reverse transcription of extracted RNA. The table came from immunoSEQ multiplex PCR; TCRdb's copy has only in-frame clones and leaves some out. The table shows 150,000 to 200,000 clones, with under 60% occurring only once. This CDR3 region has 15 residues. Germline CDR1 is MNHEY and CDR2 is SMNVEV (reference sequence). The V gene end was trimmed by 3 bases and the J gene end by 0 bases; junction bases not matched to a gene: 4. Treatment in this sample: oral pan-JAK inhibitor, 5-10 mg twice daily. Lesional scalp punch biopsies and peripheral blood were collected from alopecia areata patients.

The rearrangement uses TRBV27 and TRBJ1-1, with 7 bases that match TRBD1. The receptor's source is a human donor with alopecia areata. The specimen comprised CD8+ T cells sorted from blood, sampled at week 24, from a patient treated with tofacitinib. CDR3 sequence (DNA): TGTGCCAGCAGTTTCAGGGGGAGGATGAACACTGAAGCTTTCTTT. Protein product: CASSFRGRMNTEAFF.